Presented here are 24 T cell receptor beta chains from one specimen sequenced in a study of blood T cell repertoires in COVID-19. Sequenced by immunoSEQ multiplex PCR; TCRdb stores in-frame clones only, minus some. The table includes roughly 300,000 clones, more than 75% detected once. The sample consisted of PBMCs or T cells enriched from blood (not recorded which). These receptor sequences come from a woman in her late teens or twenties who had recovered from COVID-19.

This clone has only one observation. The rearrangement joins TRBV12-5 to TRBJ1-5; D may be TRBD1 (6 bases). Germline V gives CDR1 LGHNT, CDR2 FRNRAP. Trimming took off 6 bases at V and 7 bases at J, with 13 bases between the two ends. CDR3 size: 13 residues. The CDR3 DNA reads TGTGCTAGTGGCCTGTCAGGGGTGCAGCCCCAGCATTTT. Its protein is CASGLSGVQPQHF. Based on the CDR3 plus reference TRBV12-5 and TRBJ1-5, the full variable domain is DARVTQTPRHKVTEMGQEVTMRCQPILGHNTVFWYRQTMMQGLELLAYFRNRAPLDDSGMPKDRFSAEMPDATLATLKIQPSEPRDSAVYFCASGLSGVQPQHFGDGTRLSIL.

This chain links TRBV5-1 with TRBJ2-7; 13 bases match TRBD2. CDR1 is SGHRS, CDR2 YFSETQ, per germline. V gave up 4 bases and J gave up 6 bases; unmatched junction bases: 10. The CDR3 extends over 16 amino acids. CDR3 amino acids: CASSRNPGLAGSEQYF. CDR3 DNA: TGCGCCAGCAGCCGCAACCCGGGACTAGCGGGAAGCGAGCAGTACTTC.

The chain has TRBV4-1 and TRBJ1-2, with 7 bases matching TRBD1. Losses at the gene ends were 2 bases for V and 2 bases for J; bases not matched to a gene: 2. Germline V lookup: CDR1 MGHRA, CDR2 YSYEKL. CDR3 length: 14 amino acids. DNA for the CDR3: TGCGCCAGCAGCCAAACGACAGGGAACTATGGCTACACCTTC. This codes for CASSQTTGNYGYTF.

This chain uses TRBV27 with TRBJ2-1; 15 bases are shared with TRBD2. CDR1 and CDR2 from the germline V gene are MNHEY and SMNVEV (reference sequence). The CDR3 contains 16 residues. The ends lost 6 bases at V and 10 bases at J; junction bases unmatched: 10. Here the CDR3 DNA reads TGTGCCAGCAGCAAGGAGGGACTAGCGGGGGGTACGGAGCAGTTCTTC. Translating gives CASSKEGLAGGTEQFF.

In the case of this clone: Within the sample, other DNA sequences also encode this same CDR3. The chain links TRBV2 to TRBJ2-5; 12 positions match TRBD2. The J segment lost 3 bases and the V segment lost 8 bases, leaving 4 bases of the junction unmatched. The CDR3 contains 14 residues. Germline assignment: CDR1 SNHLY and CDR2 FYNNEI. The CDR3 DNA follows: TGTGCCAGCGGCCGGACTAGCGGGAAAGAGACCCAGTACTTC. Protein sequence: CASGRTSGKETQYF.

The chain couples TRBV15 to TRBJ2-5, with 10 bases matching TRBD2. This CDR3 region has 16 residues. The germline CDR1 and CDR2 sequences are LNHNV and YYDKDF (reference sequence). Germline trimming cut 0 bases from V and 3 bases from J; bases unmatched to any gene: 4. The CDR3 DNA reads as TGTGCCACCAGCAGAGATGCTAGCGGGGGAGAAGAGACCCAGTACTTC. Translating gives CATSRDASGGEETQYF.

V usage is TRBV6-6 and J usage is TRBJ2-1; TRBD2 matches at 10 bases. The CDR3 covers 14 residues. V was pared by 1 base and J by 15 bases, with 9 bases of the junction left unmatched. The germline CDR1 and CDR2 sequences are MNHNY and SVGAGI (reference sequence). CDR3 DNA sequence: TGTGCCAGCAGTTACTTAGCGGGGGGAGGGATTCGGTTCTTC. Translation: CASSYLAGGGIRFF.

The chain recombines TRBV6-1 with TRBJ1-2; tentatively, D is TRBD1 (6 bases). V dropped 2 bases and J dropped 5 bases, with 15 bases sitting between them. The germline CDR1 and CDR2 sequences are MNHNS and SASEGT. The CDR3 totals 15 residues. The CDR3 DNA reads TGTGCCAGCAGTGAACAGGGGTTACCAACTTATGGCTACACCTTC. Its protein product is CASSEQGLPTYGYTF.

About this clone: The same CDR3 also results from other DNA sequences found in this sample. The CDR3 here is CSVGQNTGELFF. The CDR3 DNA sequence: TGCAGCGTTGGACAGAACACCGGGGAGCTGTTTTTT. The rearrangement joins TRBV29-1 to TRBJ2-2; D is uncertain. This CDR3 contains 12 residues. Germline loops: CDR1 SQVTM, CDR2 ANQGSEA. The V end was cut by 4 bases, the J end by 1 base, with 4 bases between.

This chain uses TRBV27 with TRBJ1-1; D is unclear. CDR1 is MNHEY and CDR2 is SMNVEV in the germline V gene (reference sequence). The CDR3 sequence is 13 residues long. Trimming removed 1 base from V and 1 base from J, with 4 bases in between. CDR3 coding DNA: TGTGCCAGCAGTTTATTCTGGAACACTGAAGCTTTCTTT. This sequence encodes CASSLFWNTEAFF.

This clone appeared a single time. This chain connects TRBV24-1 to TRBJ2-2, with 8 bases aligning to TRBD2. The CDR3 sequence is 15 residues long. J was trimmed by 3 bases and V by 4 bases; bases with no gene match: 3. Per germline, CDR1 KGHDR and CDR2 SFDVKD. The CDR3 DNA sequence: TGTGCCACCAGTGAGACTAGCGCATACACCGGGGAGCTGTTTTTT. It encodes CATSETSAYTGELFF.

The V and J genes are TRBV18 and TRBJ2-2; TRBD1 aligns across 7 bases. Per germline, CDR1 KGHSH and CDR2 LQKENI. The J segment lost 5 bases and the V segment lost 6 bases, leaving 12 bases of the junction unmatched. The CDR3 has 16 residues. Written as DNA, the CDR3 is TGTGCCAGCTCCCCTTTTGAGGGGGCAAGAACCGGGGAGCTGTTTTTT. The encoded protein is CASSPFEGARTGELFF.

The V call is TRBV28, the J call TRBJ1-2; perhaps TRBD1 as D (5 bases). Per the germline V gene, CDR1 is MDHEN and CDR2 is SYDVKM. Trimming stripped 6 bases from V and 3 bases from J, with 17 bases between. There are 15 residues in the CDR3. The CDR3 DNA is TGTGCCAGCAGCGACCCACAGGCCACAGACTATGGCTACACCTTC. As protein: CASSDPQATDYGYTF.

This chain connects TRBV18 to TRBJ2-7; D possibly corresponds to TRBD2 (5 bases). Trimming took off 2 bases at V and 8 bases at J, with 10 bases between the two ends. This CDR3 spans 12 amino acids. Germline values: CDR1 KGHSH, CDR2 LQKENI. The CDR3 DNA reads as TGTGCCAGCTCACCAGCTGGGGAGAAGCAGTACTTC. This translates into CASSPAGEKQYF.

CDR3 DNA sequence: TGTGCCAGCACCCATATGGTTCCTACCTACGAGCAGTACTTC. This codes for CASTHMVPTYEQYF. V is TRBV28 and J is TRBJ2-7; D is unresolved. The V end was cut by 7 bases, the J end by 2 bases, with 15 bases between. Germline values: CDR1 MDHEN, CDR2 SYDVKM. There are 14 residues in the CDR3.

A single count supports this clone. The V and J genes are TRBV7-9 and TRBJ1-3; tentatively, D is TRBD1 (5 bases). The CDR3 sequence is 13 residues long. V shed 4 bases and J shed 6 bases, with 10 bases lying between them. Looked up from germline, CDR1 is SEHNR and CDR2 is FQNEAQ (reference sequence). The CDR3 loop is CASSSGLTNTIYF. CDR3 DNA sequence: TGTGCCAGCAGCTCGGGACTTACAAACACCATATATTTT. Full variable domain (remainder filled in from reference TRBV7-9 and TRBJ1-3): DTGVSQNPRHKITKRGQNVTFRCDPISEHNRLYWYRQTLGQGPEFLTYFQNEAQLEKSRLLSDRFSAERPKGSFSTLEIQRTEQGDSAMYLCASSSGLTNTIYFGEGSWLTVV.

The chain has TRBV28 and TRBJ2-7; D uncertain. This CDR3 contains 14 residues. The V gene's germline CDR1 is MDHEN and CDR2 SYDVKM. The V end lost 4 bases, the J end lost 3 bases, and 13 bases lay between the germline ends. In DNA form, the CDR3 reads TGTGCCAGCAGTTCCTATGTAGCTATCTACGAGCAGTACTTC. Translating it yields CASSSYVAIYEQYF.

This clone was observed a single time. The chain joins TRBV7-3 to TRBJ1-2; TRBD1 might be the D (6 bases). Germline values: CDR1 SGHTA, CDR2 FQGTGA. This CDR3 is 14 amino acids long. Trimming removed 0 bases from V and 8 bases from J, with 13 bases in between. The CDR3 region is CASSLTGQGRGYTF. The CDR3 DNA reads as TGTGCCAGCAGCTTAACGGGGCAGGGGCGCGGCTACACCTTC.

This sequence joins TRBV5-1 and TRBJ2-3; TRBD2 agrees at 13 bases. The CDR3 covers 17 residues. Germline CDR1 reads SGHRS; CDR2 reads YFSETQ. With 6 bases clipped from V and 4 bases from J, the junction kept 11 bases outside the gene matches. For the CDR3, the DNA is TGCGCCAGCAAAAGACTACTAGCGGGAGGGTCATCAGATACGCAGTATTTT. This encodes CASKRLLAGGSSDTQYF.

V is TRBV13 and J is TRBJ1-2; D unresolved. Between the trimmed V and J ends, which lost 3 bases and 3 bases, there was a span of 11 bases. Germline CDR1 PRHDT, CDR2 FYEKMQ (reference sequence). The CDR3 consists of 14 residues. CDR3 in DNA: TGTGCCAGCAGCTTCCGACGGGGAGACTATGGCTACACCTTC. This codes for CASSFRRGDYGYTF. The variable domain in full, with the rest retrieved from reference TRBV13 and TRBJ1-2, is AAGVIQSPRHLIKEKRETATLKCYPIPRHDTVYWYQQGPGQDPQFLISFYEKMQSDKGSIPDRFSAQQFSDYHSELNMSSLELGDSALYFCASSFRRGDYGYTFGSGTRLTVV.

The chain joins TRBV30 to TRBJ2-5; tentative D call: TRBD1 (6 bases). Per the germline V gene, CDR1 is GTSNPN and CDR2 is SVGIG (reference sequence). V shed 8 bases and J shed 0 bases, with 10 bases lying between them. The CDR3 is 12 amino acids. CDR3 region: CARGTYQETQYF. DNA for the CDR3: TGTGCCCGAGGGACATACCAAGAGACCCAGTACTTC.

J is TRBJ2-7 and V is TRBV10-2; 11 bases align to TRBD2. Germline trimming cut 7 bases from V and 3 bases from J; bases unmatched to any gene: 11. This CDR3 region has 16 residues. Germline V gene lookup returns CDR1 WSHSY and CDR2 SAAADI. The CDR3, as DNA: TGCGCCAGCATCTTGGGGGCTAGCGGGGGGATCTACGAGCAGTACTTC. This translates into CASILGASGGIYEQYF.

The V and J genes are TRBV2 and TRBJ1-2, with TRBD1 identical over 11 bases. The germline V gene encodes CDR1 SNHLY and CDR2 FYNNEI. The CDR3 spans 16 residues. V was clipped by 6 bases and J by 2 bases; unmatched bases: 8. The chain's CDR3 is CASRGTGQGANYGYTF. The CDR3 DNA follows: TGTGCCAGCAGAGGAACCGGACAGGGGGCCAACTATGGCTACACCTTC.

CDR3 DNA: TGTGCCAGCAGCTTGGGGGGTGAAAAACTGTTTTTT. The encoded protein is CASSLGGEKLFF. This sequence joins TRBV11-2 and TRBJ1-4, with a weak D call TRBD1 (5 bases). V was clipped by 3 bases and J by 7 bases, with 6 bases between them. The CDR3 is 12 amino acids. CDR1 and CDR2 (germline): SGHAT, FQNNGV. The whole variable domain, remainder taken from reference TRBV11-2 and TRBJ1-4, is EAGVAQSPRYKIIEKRQSVAFWCNPISGHATLYWYQQILGQGPKLLIQFQNNGVVDDSQLPKDRFSAERLKGVDSTLKIQPAKLEDSAVYLCASSLGGEKLFFGSGTQLSVL.